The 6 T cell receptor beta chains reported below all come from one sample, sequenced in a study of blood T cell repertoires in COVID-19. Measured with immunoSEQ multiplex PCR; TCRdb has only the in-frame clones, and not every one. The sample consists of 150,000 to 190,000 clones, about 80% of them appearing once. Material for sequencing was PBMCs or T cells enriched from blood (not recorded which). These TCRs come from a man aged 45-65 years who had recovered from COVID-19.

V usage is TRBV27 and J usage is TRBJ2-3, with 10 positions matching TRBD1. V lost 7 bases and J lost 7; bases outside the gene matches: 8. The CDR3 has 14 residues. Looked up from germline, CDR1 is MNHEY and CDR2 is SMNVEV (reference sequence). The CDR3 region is CASKPGTGDHTQYF. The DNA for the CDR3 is TGTGCCAGCAAGCCCGGGACAGGGGATCATACGCAGTATTTT.

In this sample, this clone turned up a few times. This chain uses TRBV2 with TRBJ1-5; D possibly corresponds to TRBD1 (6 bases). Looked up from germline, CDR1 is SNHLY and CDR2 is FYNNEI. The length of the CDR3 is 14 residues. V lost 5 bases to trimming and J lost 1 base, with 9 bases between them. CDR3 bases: TGTGCCAGCAGTCTACAGGGCAGCAATCAGCCCCAGCATTTT. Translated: CASSLQGSNQPQHF.

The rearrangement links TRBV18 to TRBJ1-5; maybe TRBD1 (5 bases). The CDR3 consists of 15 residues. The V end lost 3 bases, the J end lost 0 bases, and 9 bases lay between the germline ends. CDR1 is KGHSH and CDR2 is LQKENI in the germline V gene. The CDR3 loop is CASSPQGDSNQPQHF. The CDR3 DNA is TGTGCCAGCTCACCTCAGGGTGATAGCAATCAGCCCCAGCATTTT.

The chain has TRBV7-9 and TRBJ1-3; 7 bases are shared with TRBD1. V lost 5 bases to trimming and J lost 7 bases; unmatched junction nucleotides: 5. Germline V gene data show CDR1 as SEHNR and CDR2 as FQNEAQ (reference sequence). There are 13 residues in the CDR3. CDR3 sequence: CASSIQGWNTIYF. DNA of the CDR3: TGTGCCAGCAGCATACAGGGGTGGAACACCATATATTTT.

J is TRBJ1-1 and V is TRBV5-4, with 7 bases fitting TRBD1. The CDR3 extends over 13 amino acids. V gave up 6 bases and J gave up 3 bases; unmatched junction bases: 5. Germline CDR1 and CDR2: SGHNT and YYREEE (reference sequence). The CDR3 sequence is CASNKGGHTEAFF. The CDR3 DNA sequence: TGTGCCAGCAACAAAGGGGGCCACACTGAAGCTTTCTTT.

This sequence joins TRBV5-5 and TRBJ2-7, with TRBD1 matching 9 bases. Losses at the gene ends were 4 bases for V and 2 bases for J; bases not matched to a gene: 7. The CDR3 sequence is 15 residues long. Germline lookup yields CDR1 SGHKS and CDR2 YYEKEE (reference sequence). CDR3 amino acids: CASSRNRQGAYEQYF. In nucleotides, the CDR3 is TGTGCCAGCAGCCGGAATCGACAGGGGGCCTACGAGCAGTACTTC.